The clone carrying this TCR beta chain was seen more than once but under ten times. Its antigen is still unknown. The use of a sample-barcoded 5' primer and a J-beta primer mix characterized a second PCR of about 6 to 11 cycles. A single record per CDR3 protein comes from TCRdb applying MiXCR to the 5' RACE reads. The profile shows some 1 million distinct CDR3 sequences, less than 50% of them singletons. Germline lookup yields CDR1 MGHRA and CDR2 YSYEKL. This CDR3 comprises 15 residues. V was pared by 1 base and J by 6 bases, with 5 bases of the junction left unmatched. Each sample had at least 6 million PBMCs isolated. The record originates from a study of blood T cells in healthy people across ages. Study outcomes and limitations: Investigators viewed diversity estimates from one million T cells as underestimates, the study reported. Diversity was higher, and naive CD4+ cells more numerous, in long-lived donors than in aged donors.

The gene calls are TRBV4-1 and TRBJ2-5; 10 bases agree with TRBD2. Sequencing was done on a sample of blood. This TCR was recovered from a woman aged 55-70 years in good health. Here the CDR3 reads CASSQVGTSVQTQYF. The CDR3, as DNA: TGCGCCAGCAGCCAAGTCGGGACTAGCGTTCAGACCCAGTACTTC.